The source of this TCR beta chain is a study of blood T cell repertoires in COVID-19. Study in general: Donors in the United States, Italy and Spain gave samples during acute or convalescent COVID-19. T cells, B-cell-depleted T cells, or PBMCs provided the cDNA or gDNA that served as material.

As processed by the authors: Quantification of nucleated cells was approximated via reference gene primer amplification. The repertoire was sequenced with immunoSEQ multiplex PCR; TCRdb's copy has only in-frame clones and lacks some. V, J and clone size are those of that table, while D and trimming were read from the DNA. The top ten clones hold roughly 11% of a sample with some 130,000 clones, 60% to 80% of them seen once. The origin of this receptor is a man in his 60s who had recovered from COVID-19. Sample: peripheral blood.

The CDR3 loop reads CASSLGAGEDTQYF. DNA of the CDR3: TGTGCCAGCAGCTTAGGTGCAGGGGAAGATACGCAGTATTTT. This chain uses TRBV11-3 with TRBJ2-3; weak D call: TRBD1 (6 bases). Germline CDR1 SGHNT, CDR2 YENEEA. This CDR3 spans 14 amino acids. V gave up 1 base and J gave up 5 bases, with 10 bases separating them.